These 21 T cell receptor beta chains originate from one sample sequenced in a study of T-cell reconstitution after alpha-beta-depleted transplantation in children. The TCRbeta library was prepared with unique molecular identifiers. From the PCR reads, TCRdb called clonotypes with MiXCR, one entry per CDR3 protein. This table holds about 640,000 distinct CDR3 sequences, over 10% found once. The sample in question was PBMCs, mostly from graft donor cells, obtained 360 days after TCRalphabeta/CD19-depleted stem cell transplant. All receptors derive from a male patient under 18 who had a stem cell transplant for acute myeloid leukemia, so the T cells may come from the graft donor.

This clonotype was seen a few times. The genes are TRBV19 and TRBJ2-1, with D perhaps matching TRBD1 or TRBD2 (6 bases each). This CDR3 contains 13 residues. Germline lookup yields CDR1 LNHDA and CDR2 SQIVND (reference sequence). The germline V and J ends were trimmed by 5 bases and 5 bases, with 10 bases remaining between them. CDR3 protein: CASSYGGNNEQFF. The CDR3 DNA follows: TGTGCCAGTAGTTACGGGGGCAACAATGAGCAGTTCTTC.

This clonotype was observed a few times. J is TRBJ2-7 and V is TRBV7-9; no firm D call. Germline V gives CDR1 SEHNR, CDR2 FQNEAQ (reference sequence). This CDR3 has 15 residues. V was shortened by 3 bases and J by 2 bases, with 14 bases between the two germline ends. Written as DNA, the CDR3 is TGTGCCAGCAGCTTGGTTGGGCAGGACCCCTACGAGCAGTACTTC. It is translated as CASSLVGQDPYEQYF. The full variable domain, completed using reference TRBV7-9 and TRBJ2-7, is DTGVSQNPRHKITKRGQNVTFRCDPISEHNRLYWYRQTLGQGPEFLTYFQNEAQLEKSRLLSDRFSAERPKGSFSTLEIQRTEQGDSAMYLCASSLVGQDPYEQYFGPGTRLTVT.

Many counts were recorded for this clonotype. V gene TRBV7-2 combines with J gene TRBJ2-7; 14 bases align to TRBD2. The CDR3 covers 17 residues. Germline lookup yields CDR1 SGHTA and CDR2 FQGNSA. The J segment lost 1 base and the V segment lost 4 bases, leaving 6 bases of the junction unmatched. The CDR3 region has the DNA TGTGCCAGCAGCTCCCGGACTAGCGGGAGGACATCCTACGAGCAGTACTTC. Encoded protein: CASSSRTSGRTSYEQYF.

This clonotype showed up just a few times. The chain is built from TRBV20-1 and TRBJ2-7; 10 bases agree with TRBD1. Looked up from germline, CDR1 is DFQATT and CDR2 is SNEGSKA (reference sequence). The junction had 7 bases not matched to a gene; V was cut back by 4 bases and J by 1 base. There are 15 residues in the CDR3. The CDR3 region has the DNA TGCAGTGCTACCGCGCGGGGACAGGGGTCCTACGAGCAGTACTTC. Translated, it gives CSATARGQGSYEQYF.

This chain joins TRBV5-1 and TRBJ2-1; D tentatively fits TRBD1 or TRBD2 (5 bases each). Trimming shortened V by 0 bases and J by 2 bases, and 12 bases separated the two germline ends. This CDR3 is 16 amino acids long. CDR1 SGHRS and CDR2 YFSETQ come from the germline V gene. The CDR3 DNA is TGCGCCAGCAGCTTGGGGGACCGATGGACCTACAATGAGCAGTTCTTC. It codes for CASSLGDRWTYNEQFF.

Many counts were recorded for this clonotype. V and J are TRBV6-2 or TRBV6-3 and TRBJ1-1; 10 bases match TRBD1. V trimming: 7 bases; J trimming: 10 bases; junction bases outside the gene matches: 18. The CDR3 runs to 16 residues. The germline V gene encodes CDR1 MNHEY and CDR2 SVGEGT. The CDR3 here is CASNPWRRTGGGIAFF. The CDR3 region has the DNA TGTGCCAGCAATCCTTGGAGAAGGACAGGGGGAGGAATAGCTTTCTTT.

There are a few counts of this clonotype. The rearrangement uses TRBV20-1 and TRBJ2-2, with TRBD1 matching over 9 bases. CDR1 DFQATT and CDR2 SNEGSKA come from the germline V gene (reference sequence). V was pared by 5 bases and J by 4 bases, with 8 bases of the junction left unmatched. The CDR3 sequence is 15 residues long. The CDR3 DNA reads as TGCAGTGCTCCCCGGACAGGGGTCCTCACCGGGGAGCTGTTTTTT. Its protein is CSAPRTGVLTGELFF.

The CDR3 DNA reads TGCGCCAGCAGCTTGCTGAGGGGGGCCGGGGATGGCTACACCTTC. Its protein is CASSLLRGAGDGYTF. The V call is TRBV5-1, the J call TRBJ1-2, with a weak D call TRBD1 (6 bases). CDR1 and CDR2 (germline): SGHRS, YFSETQ. There are 15 residues in the CDR3. Trimming removed 1 base from V and 6 bases from J, with 16 bases in between.

This clonotype was counted only a few times. The chain carries TRBV6-2 or TRBV6-3 and TRBJ2-1; possibly TRBD2 for D (5 bases). Germline CDR1 reads MNHEY; CDR2 reads SVGEGT. Trimming took off 6 bases at V and 6 bases at J, with 18 bases between the two ends. The CDR3 consists of 15 residues. CDR3 nucleotide sequence: TGTGCCAGCAGGGGCTTAGGAGAGCGGCCCAATGAGCAGTTCTTC. Its translation: CASRGLGERPNEQFF.

The chain couples TRBV15 to TRBJ1-3; D is undetermined. This CDR3 has 16 residues. V gave up 1 base and J gave up 0 bases, with 10 bases separating them. CDR1 is LNHNV, CDR2 YYDKDF, per germline (reference sequence). CDR3 in DNA: TGTGCCACCAGCAGAGTTTCTCTACACTCTGGAAACACCATATATTTT. This translates into CATSRVSLHSGNTIYF.

The chain employs TRBV20-1 and TRBJ2-5, with 9 bases aligning to TRBD2. Germline CDR1 is DFQATT and CDR2 is SNEGSKA (reference sequence). The length of the CDR3 is 18 residues. Germline trimming cut 1 base from V and 5 bases from J; bases unmatched to any gene: 17. CDR3 coding DNA: TGCAGTGCTAGAGTCTTTCAGAGGGCGGGAGGGCCCCAGGAGACCCAGTACTTC. Translation: CSARVFQRAGGPQETQYF.

The genes are TRBV6-2 or TRBV6-3 and TRBJ2-3; 12 bases are shared with TRBD2. The CDR3 contains 14 residues. Trimming at V came to 10 bases and at J to 5 bases, leaving 7 bases not matched to a gene. CDR1 and CDR2 from the germline V gene are MNHEY and SVGEGT. The CDR3 DNA follows: TGTGCCACCCGACTAGCGGGAGTGTTAGATACGCAGTATTTT. Protein product: CATRLAGVLDTQYF.

This clonotype was seen ten or more times. J is TRBJ2-1 and V is TRBV5-1; the D gene is possibly TRBD1 (5 bases). V gave up 4 bases and J gave up 5 bases, with 13 bases separating them. This CDR3 is built from 14 residues. Germline V gene sequence: CDR1 SGHRS, CDR2 YFSETQ. The CDR3, as DNA: TGCGCCAGCAGCGGTAGACAGACCCACAATGAGCAGTTCTTC. It codes for CASSGRQTHNEQFF. Using reference TRBV5-1 and TRBJ2-1 for the parts outside the CDR3, the full variable domain is KAGVTQTPRYLIKTRGQQVTLSCSPISGHRSVSWYQQTPGQGLQFLFEYFSETQRNKGNFPGRFSGRQFSNSRSEMNVSTLELGDSALYLCASSGRQTHNEQFFGPGTRLTVL.

The rearrangement uses TRBV29-1 and TRBJ2-7, with 13 positions matching TRBD2. The CDR3 has 15 amino acids. Trimming took 1 base from V and 4 from J; bases not matched to a gene: 4. Per the germline V gene, CDR1 is SQVTM and CDR2 is ANQGSEA. CDR3 amino acids: CSVEGGLAGVYEQYF. Here the CDR3 DNA reads TGCAGCGTTGAAGGAGGACTAGCGGGAGTTTACGAGCAGTACTTC.

This clonotype has just a few counts. The genes are TRBV14 and TRBJ2-3; no reliable D call. The CDR3 length is 13 residues. Deletions cut 0 bases from V and 6 bases from J, with 7 bases between. Germline V gives CDR1 SGHDN, CDR2 FVKESK. CDR3 in amino acids: CASSQEIQDTQYF. The CDR3 DNA reads as TGTGCCAGCAGCCAAGAAATTCAGGATACGCAGTATTTT.

V and J are TRBV7-8 and TRBJ2-5, with 8 nucleotides matching TRBD1. The V and J ends lost 2 bases and 4 bases, in that order; junction bases with no gene match: 9. CDR3 length: 16 amino acids. The germline gives CDR1 SGHVS, CDR2 FQNEAQ. CDR3: CASSLKWGQASETQYF. The CDR3 region has the DNA TGTGCCAGCAGCTTAAAGTGGGGACAGGCCTCAGAGACCCAGTACTTC.

The chain is built from TRBV10-3 and TRBJ2-7, with 7 bases fitting TRBD2. The CDR3 totals 15 residues. The junction had 6 bases not matched to a gene; V was cut back by 4 bases and J by 0 bases. From germline, CDR1 is ENHRY and CDR2 SYGVKD. The CDR3: CAISASGTDSYEQYF. The CDR3 DNA follows: TGTGCCATCAGTGCAAGCGGGACTGACTCCTACGAGCAGTACTTC.

V usage is TRBV20-1 and J usage is TRBJ1-5; 7 nucleotides agree with TRBD1. Germline values: CDR1 DFQATT, CDR2 SNEGSKA (reference sequence). The length of the CDR3 is 14 residues. V lost 6 bases and J lost 0; bases outside the gene matches: 5. CDR3 nucleotides: TGCAGTGCCTATGGACAGGTTAGCAATCAGCCCCAGCATTTT. Translating gives CSAYGQVSNQPQHF.

This clonotype was detected only a few times. The chain links TRBV7-9 to TRBJ2-7; D unclear. This CDR3 contains 14 residues. Germline V lookup: CDR1 SEHNR, CDR2 FQNEAQ (reference sequence). V dropped 3 bases and J dropped 2 bases, with 11 bases sitting between them. The CDR3 sequence is CASSFLNGAYEQYF. Written as DNA, the CDR3 is TGTGCCAGCAGCTTTCTCAATGGGGCCTACGAGCAGTACTTC.

This clonotype was counted ten times or more. The rearrangement uses TRBV12-3 or TRBV12-4 and TRBJ2-7; unclear D gene. V shed 3 bases and J shed 0 bases, with 12 bases lying between them. The CDR3 is 15 amino acids. CDR3 bases: TGTGCCAGCAGTTTCCGAGGCAGGAACTCCTACGAGCAGTACTTC. This encodes CASSFRGRNSYEQYF.

Ten or more counts support this clonotype. The rearrangement joins TRBV3-1 to TRBJ2-1, with TRBD2 matching 7 bases. V shed 0 bases and J 6 bases; nucleotides not matched to a gene: 11. Germline lookup yields CDR1 LGHDT and CDR2 YNNKEL (reference sequence). The CDR3 extends over 17 amino acids. The CDR3 is CASSQDLTSRASNEQFF. The CDR3 region has the DNA TGTGCCAGCAGCCAAGATCTGACTAGCCGGGCCTCCAATGAGCAGTTCTTC.